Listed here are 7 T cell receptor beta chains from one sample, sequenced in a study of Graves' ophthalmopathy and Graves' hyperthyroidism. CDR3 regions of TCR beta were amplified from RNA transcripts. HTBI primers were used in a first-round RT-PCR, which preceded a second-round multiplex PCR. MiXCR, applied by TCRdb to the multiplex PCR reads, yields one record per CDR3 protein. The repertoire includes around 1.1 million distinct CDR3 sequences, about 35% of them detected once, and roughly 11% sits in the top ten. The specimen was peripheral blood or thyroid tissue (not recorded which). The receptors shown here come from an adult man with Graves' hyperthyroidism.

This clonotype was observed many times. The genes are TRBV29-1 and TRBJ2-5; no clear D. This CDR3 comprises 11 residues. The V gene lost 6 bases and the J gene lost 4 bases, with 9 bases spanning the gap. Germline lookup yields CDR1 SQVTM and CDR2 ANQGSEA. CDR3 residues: CSVLNLETQYF. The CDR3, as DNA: TGCAGCGTACTGAATCTAGAGACCCAGTACTTC. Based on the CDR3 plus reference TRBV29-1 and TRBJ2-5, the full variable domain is SAVISQKPSRDICQRGTSLTIQCQVDSQVTMMFWYRQQPGQSLTLIATANQGSEATYESGFVIDKFPISRPNLTFSTLTVSNMSPEDSSIYLCSVLNLETQYFGPGTRLLVL.

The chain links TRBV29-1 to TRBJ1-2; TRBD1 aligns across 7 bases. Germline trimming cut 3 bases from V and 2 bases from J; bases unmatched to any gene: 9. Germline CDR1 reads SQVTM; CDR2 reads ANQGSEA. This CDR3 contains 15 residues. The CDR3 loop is CSVETGLGGNYGYTF. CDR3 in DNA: TGCAGCGTTGAGACAGGGCTAGGGGGAAACTATGGCTACACCTTC.

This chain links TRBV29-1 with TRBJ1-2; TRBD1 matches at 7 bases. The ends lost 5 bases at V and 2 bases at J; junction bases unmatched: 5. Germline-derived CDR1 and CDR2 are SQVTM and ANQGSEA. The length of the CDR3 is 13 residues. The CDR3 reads CSVQGTANYGYTF. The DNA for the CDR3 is TGCAGCGTTCAAGGGACAGCCAACTATGGCTACACCTTC.

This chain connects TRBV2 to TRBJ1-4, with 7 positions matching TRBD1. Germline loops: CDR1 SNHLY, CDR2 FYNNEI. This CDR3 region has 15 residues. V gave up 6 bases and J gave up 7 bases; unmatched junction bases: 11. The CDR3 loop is CASRTTGVATEKLFF. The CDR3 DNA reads TGTGCCAGCAGGACTACAGGGGTTGCCACTGAAAAACTGTTTTTT.

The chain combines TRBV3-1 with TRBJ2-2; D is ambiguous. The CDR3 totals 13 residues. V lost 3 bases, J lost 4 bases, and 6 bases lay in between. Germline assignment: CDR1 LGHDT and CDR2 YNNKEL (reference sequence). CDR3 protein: CASSQMGTGELFF. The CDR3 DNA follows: TGTGCCAGCAGCCAGATGGGCACCGGGGAGCTGTTTTTT. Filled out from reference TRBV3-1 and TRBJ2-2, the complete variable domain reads DTAVSQTPKYLVTQMGNDKSIKCEQNLGHDTMYWYKQDSKKFLKIMFSYNNKELIINETVPNRFSPKSPDKAHLNLHINSLELGDSAVYFCASSQMGTGELFFGEGSRLTVL.

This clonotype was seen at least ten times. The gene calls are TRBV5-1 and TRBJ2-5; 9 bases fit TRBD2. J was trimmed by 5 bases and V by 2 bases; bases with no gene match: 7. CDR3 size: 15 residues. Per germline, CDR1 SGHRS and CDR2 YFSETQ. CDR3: CASSFQGTSPETQYF. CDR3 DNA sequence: TGCGCCAGCAGCTTCCAGGGGACTAGCCCGGAGACCCAGTACTTC.

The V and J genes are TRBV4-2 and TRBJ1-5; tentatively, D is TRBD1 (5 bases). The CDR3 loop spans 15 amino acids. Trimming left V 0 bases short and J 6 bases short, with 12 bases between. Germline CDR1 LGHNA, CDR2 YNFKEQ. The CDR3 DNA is TGTGCCAGCAGCCAAGATGTCGGTGGGGGTCAGCCCCAGCATTTT. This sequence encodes CASSQDVGGGQPQHF.